The rows below give T cell receptor beta chains drawn from one sample of a study of identical twins. From the 5' RACE reads, TCRdb called clonotypes with MiXCR, one entry per CDR3 protein. The sample has a few hundred thousand distinct CDR3 sequences; 8.5% to 10% are singletons. What was sequenced was naive T cells sorted from blood. These receptor sequences come from a woman in her forties or fifties in good health. Both conserved end residues are part of each CDR3. A D gene is named only where the DNA matches it firmly. Size is omitted from some rows. Given values are once, few, many or a class for expanded clones.

V: TRBV25-1; D: .; size: few; J: TRBJ1-1; DNA: TGTGCCAGCAGTGATTGGGGAACTGAAGCTTTCTTT; CDR3: CASSDWGTEAFF
V: TRBV12-3/TRBV12-4; D: .; size: few; J: TRBJ2-1; DNA: TGTGCCAGCACAGGGACTCGGAGGGCCAATGAGCAGTTCTTC; CDR3: CASTGTRRANEQFF
V: TRBV20-1; D: TRBD2; size: .; J: TRBJ2-1; DNA: TGCAGTGCTAGAGATCCCCTAGCGGGAGCGGGCAATGAGCAGTTCTTC; CDR3: CSARDPLAGAGNEQFF
V: TRBV5-1; D: TRBD2; size: .; J: TRBJ2-7; DNA: TGCGCCAGCAGCCTGGGACTAGCGGGACCCATTTACGAGCAGTACTTC; CDR3: CASSLGLAGPIYEQYF
V: TRBV4-1; D: .; size: few; J: TRBJ2-7; DNA: TGCGCCAGCAGCCAAGACCCCAGGGGCTCCTACGAGCAGTACTTC; CDR3: CASSQDPRGSYEQYF
V: TRBV4-1; D: .; size: .; J: TRBJ2-3; DNA: TGCGCCAGCAGCCTCCTCGGGGACGGAACAGATACGCAGTATTTT; CDR3: CASSLLGDGTDTQYF
V: TRBV4-1; D: .; size: few; J: TRBJ2-7; DNA: TGCGCCAGCAGCCAACTGGGGCAAAGCTCCTACGAGCAGTACTTC; CDR3: CASSQLGQSSYEQYF
V: TRBV4-1; D: TRBD2; size: many; J: TRBJ2-1; DNA: TGCGCCAGCAGCCAAGAAGGGGTCCTAGCGGGAGGGAGGAATGAGCAGTTCTTC; CDR3: CASSQEGVLAGGRNEQFF
V: TRBV27; D: .; size: many; J: TRBJ2-3; DNA: TGTGCCAGCAGTACCTCTCAGGGAACAGATACGCAGTATTTT; CDR3: CASSTSQGTDTQYF
V: TRBV20-1; D: .; size: .; J: TRBJ1-3; DNA: TGCAGTGCTAGAGATCGGGGCCAGGGGGGAAACACCATATATTTT; CDR3: CSARDRGQGGNTIYF
V: TRBV3-1; D: TRBD1; size: many; J: TRBJ2-7; DNA: TGTGCCAGCAGCCCTCGACAGGGAATGACCGAGCAGTACTTC; CDR3: CASSPRQGMTEQYF
V: TRBV24-1; D: .; size: .; J: TRBJ2-1; DNA: TGTGCCACCAGTGGAGAGGGGACCATCGACAATGAGCAGTTCTTC; CDR3: CATSGEGTIDNEQFF
V: TRBV5-6; D: .; size: many; J: TRBJ2-7; DNA: TGTGCCAGCAGCGGAGCCTACGAGCAGTACTTC; CDR3: CASSGAYEQYF
V: TRBV28; D: .; size: many; J: TRBJ2-2; DNA: TGTGCCAGCAGTTTAGTTTCCCCCGGGGAGCTGTTTTTT; CDR3: CASSLVSPGELFF
V: TRBV6-2/TRBV6-3; D: .; size: few; J: TRBJ2-1; DNA: TGTGCCAGCAGTTATTTCGGTGGCTACAATGAGCAGTTCTTC; CDR3: CASSYFGGYNEQFF
V: TRBV5-1; D: TRBD1; size: many; J: TRBJ2-1; DNA: TGCGCCAGCAGCTCACCATCCGGGACAGCACACAATGAGCAGTTCTTC; CDR3: CASSSPSGTAHNEQFF
V: TRBV27; D: .; size: .; J: TRBJ2-7; DNA: TGTGCCAGCAGTTTAAACAGGCAGAGCTCCTACGAGCAGTACTTC; CDR3: CASSLNRQSSYEQYF
V: TRBV7-4; D: TRBD1; size: .; J: TRBJ1-1; DNA: TGTGCCAGCAGCTTAACGGACAGGGAAGGGATCACTGAAGCTTTCTTT; CDR3: CASSLTDREGITEAFF
V: TRBV7-8; D: TRBD2; size: few; J: TRBJ2-3; DNA: TGTGCCAGCAGTCTGACTAGCCGGGACACAGATACGCAGTATTTT; CDR3: CASSLTSRDTDTQYF
V: TRBV12-3/TRBV12-4; D: .; size: many; J: TRBJ1-1; DNA: .; CDR3: CASSFGRGTFF
V: TRBV10-3; D: .; size: few; J: TRBJ2-1; DNA: TGTGCCATCCTTCGTTTGGGGAATGAGCAGTTCTTC; CDR3: CAILRLGNEQFF
V: TRBV29-1; D: .; size: .; J: TRBJ1-2; DNA: TGCAGCGTTGAAAGGGGCGGGTATGGCTACACCTTC; CDR3: CSVERGGYGYTF
V: TRBV10-3; D: .; size: .; J: TRBJ2-2; DNA: TGTGCCATCAGTCGAACCGGGGAGCTGTTTTTT; CDR3: CAISRTGELFF
V: TRBV9; D: .; size: .; J: TRBJ2-5; DNA: TGTGCCAGCAGCGCGACGGTCTTCCAAGAGACCCAGTACTTC; CDR3: CASSATVFQETQYF
V: TRBV20-1; D: .; size: few; J: TRBJ2-5; DNA: TGCAGTGCTAGACGCGGGTTTAAGGACCAAGAGACCCAGTACTTC; CDR3: CSARRGFKDQETQYF
V: TRBV5-5; D: TRBD1; size: few; J: TRBJ1-2; DNA: TGTGCCAGCAGCACTCTACCGGGACAGGGTAATGGCTACACCTTC; CDR3: CASSTLPGQGNGYTF
V: TRBV21-1; D: .; size: once; J: TRBJ2-1; DNA: TGTGCCAGCAGCAACCGACTAGCGGGCCACAATGAGCAGTTCTTC; CDR3: CASSNRLAGHNEQFF
V: TRBV15; D: TRBD1; size: few; J: TRBJ1-5; DNA: TGTGCCACCGAGCGACAGGGGACTAATCAGCCCCAGCATTTT; CDR3: CATERQGTNQPQHF
V: TRBV2; D: .; size: .; J: TRBJ2-7; DNA: TGTGCCAGCAGTGAGCGATCCTACGAGCAGTACTTC; CDR3: CASSERSYEQYF
V: TRBV7-9; D: TRBD1; size: many; J: TRBJ2-3; DNA: TGTGCCAGCAGCTTAGCGGGACAGCCGAGCACAGATACGCAGTATTTT; CDR3: CASSLAGQPSTDTQYF
V: TRBV5-6; D: TRBD2; size: many; J: TRBJ2-3; DNA: TGTGCCAGCAGCTTGGAAAGCGGGAGATCGACAGATACGCAGTATTTT; CDR3: CASSLESGRSTDTQYF
V: TRBV7-2; D: .; size: .; J: TRBJ2-2; DNA: TGTGCCAGCAGCTTAGTGGGCAGCAACACCGGGGAGCTGTTTTTT; CDR3: CASSLVGSNTGELFF
V: TRBV7-9; D: TRBD2; size: .; J: TRBJ2-3; DNA: TGTGCCAGCAGCTCCGGGACTAGCGTGTTCGGCGCAGATACGCAGTATTTT; CDR3: CASSSGTSVFGADTQYF
V: TRBV29-1; D: .; size: many; J: TRBJ2-1; DNA: TGCAGCGTTGAAGATCTTGGGACTTACAATGAGCAGTTCTTC; CDR3: CSVEDLGTYNEQFF
V: TRBV12-5; D: .; size: many; J: TRBJ2-1; DNA: TGTGCTAGTGGTTTGGACTGGCCTGAGCAGTTCTTC; CDR3: CASGLDWPEQFF
V: TRBV10-3; D: .; size: .; J: TRBJ2-2; DNA: TGTGCCATCACCCCTGGACATAGCACCGGGGAGCTGTTTTTT; CDR3: CAITPGHSTGELFF
V: TRBV6-5; D: TRBD2; size: many; J: TRBJ2-3; DNA: TGTGCCAGCAGTTACGAAAGCGGGAGTTGGGTGGATACGCAGTATTTT; CDR3: CASSYESGSWVDTQYF
V: TRBV7-2; D: TRBD2; size: .; J: TRBJ2-1; DNA: TGTGCCAGCAGGCTTCCTGGACTAGCGGGAATGCGTGAGCAGTTCTTC; CDR3: CASRLPGLAGMREQFF
V: TRBV5-1; D: .; size: many; J: TRBJ2-3; DNA: TGCGCCAGCAGCTCCCTCGACGGCGATACGCAGTATTTT; CDR3: CASSSLDGDTQYF
V: TRBV14; D: .; size: .; J: TRBJ1-2; DNA: TGTGCCAGCAGCCCTATGGGCAGGGAGGACTATGGCTACACCTTC; CDR3: CASSPMGREDYGYTF
V: TRBV21-1; D: .; size: few; J: TRBJ2-2; DNA: TGTGCCAGCAGCAACCCTGCGAACACCGGGGAGCTGTTTTTT; CDR3: CASSNPANTGELFF
V: TRBV20-1; D: TRBD2; size: many; J: TRBJ2-3; DNA: TGCAGTGCTCACACTAGCGGGGGCACAGATACGCAGTATTTT; CDR3: CSAHTSGGTDTQYF
V: TRBV7-6; D: .; size: .; J: TRBJ2-1; DNA: TGTGCCAGCAGCGGACAGTTCTACAATGAGCAGTTCTTC; CDR3: CASSGQFYNEQFF
V: TRBV7-9; D: .; size: many; J: TRBJ2-1; DNA: TGTGCCAGCAGCTTAAGTCTTCGGGACTCCTACAATGAGCAGTTCTTC; CDR3: CASSLSLRDSYNEQFF
V: TRBV29-1; D: .; size: many; J: TRBJ2-3; DNA: TGCAGCGTTGCTAGGGGGGGCACAGATACGCAGTATTTT; CDR3: CSVARGGTDTQYF
V: TRBV20-1; D: .; size: .; J: TRBJ2-5; DNA: TGCAGTGCTAGTGACGTACAAGAGACCCAGTACTTC; CDR3: CSASDVQETQYF
V: TRBV5-6; D: TRBD2; size: few; J: TRBJ2-1; DNA: TGTGCCAGCAGCTTACGGGAGGCCTACAATGAGCAGTTCTTC; CDR3: CASSLREAYNEQFF
V: TRBV10-1; D: TRBD2; size: .; J: TRBJ2-1; DNA: TGCGCCAGCAGTCCTGGACTAGCGGTTCTACCGTTCTTC; CDR3: CASSPGLAVLPFF
V: TRBV20-1; D: .; size: many; J: TRBJ2-1; DNA: TGCAGTGCATCGAGGGAGGCAGGCGAGCAGTTCTTC; CDR3: CSASREAGEQFF
V: TRBV24-1; D: TRBD2; size: .; J: TRBJ2-1; DNA: TGTGCCACGATGGGACTAGCGGGAGACAATGAGCAGTTCTTC; CDR3: CATMGLAGDNEQFF
V: TRBV12-3/TRBV12-4; D: .; size: .; J: TRBJ2-1; DNA: TGTGCCAGCAGTTTGGGAGCCGGGTTCTCCTACAATGAGCAGTTCTTC; CDR3: CASSLGAGFSYNEQFF
V: TRBV5-1; D: .; size: few; J: TRBJ2-3; DNA: TGCGCCAGCAGCTTGGGGGACGGATATTACACAGATACGCAGTATTTT; CDR3: CASSLGDGYYTDTQYF
V: TRBV5-1; D: .; size: few; J: TRBJ2-3; DNA: TGCGCCAGTAAGGGGAAAAGCACAGATACGCAGTATTTT; CDR3: CASKGKSTDTQYF
V: TRBV5-1; D: TRBD2; size: few; J: TRBJ2-2; DNA: TGCGCCAGCAGCCCCGCTAGCGGGAGGGCCGAGAGCGGGGAGCTGTTTTTT; CDR3: CASSPASGRAESGELFF
V: TRBV2; D: TRBD2; size: many; J: TRBJ2-1; DNA: TGTGCCAGCAAATGGGAATTCGGAGGCTCGAGCGGGAGGGTAAATGAGCAGTTCTTC; CDR3: CASKWEFGGSSGRVNEQFF
V: TRBV7-9; D: .; size: .; J: TRBJ2-1; DNA: TGTGCCAGCAGCGCGGGACTGTCTAACAATGAGCAGTTCTTC; CDR3: CASSAGLSNNEQFF
V: TRBV5-1; D: TRBD2; size: few; J: TRBJ2-3; DNA: TGCGCCAGCAGCTTGAATCTAGCGGGAGCAGATACGCAGTATTTT; CDR3: CASSLNLAGADTQYF